The 21 T cell receptor beta chains given below trace back to one sample, sequenced in a study of T cells after yellow fever vaccination (dated by TCRdb to about 2019). This specimen's treatment or condition label, per the study, means: live attenuated yellow fever vaccine strain. Libraries were built with 5' RACE. Instrument used: Illumina HiSeq 2500. TCRdb itself trimmed the public reads at Q25 with fastp, ran MiXCR and retained productive beta chains. Here each entry gathers all rows of one CDR3 protein and keeps the most common genes and DNA. The sample table shows around 360,000 distinct CDR3 sequences, and 11% are seen once. Of the sample, around 20% is held by the ten largest clones. The sequences come from PBMCs, collected on the day of the first yellow fever vaccination. The receptor set was obtained from a man aged 18 to 29 who received the YFV17D yellow fever vaccine.

The CDR3 protein is CASSVSGGGNTEAFF. CDR3 sequence (DNA): TGTGCCTCTAGCGTGAGCGGCGGCGGGAACACTGAAGCTTTCTTT. This rearrangement joins TRBV25-1 to TRBJ1-1, with no clear D. The CDR3 consists of 15 residues. In germline, CDR1 is MGHDK, CDR2 SYGVNS. V lost 11 bases and J lost 1, with 20 bases in between.

This clonotype was counted a few times. The chain combines TRBV12-3 or TRBV12-4 with TRBJ2-2; D is uncertain. V lost 5 bases, J lost 4 bases, and 8 bases lay in between. The CDR3 consists of 13 residues. The CDR3 DNA is TGTGCCAGCAGTATCACCAGCACCGGGGAGCTGTTTTTT. Protein sequence: CASSITSTGELFF.

The chain combines TRBV7-9 with TRBJ2-3; 10 positions agree with TRBD2. CDR3 length equals 16 residues. Germline V gene lookup returns CDR1 SEHNR and CDR2 FQNEAQ (reference sequence). V trimming: 3 bases; J trimming: 2 bases; junction bases outside the gene matches: 5. The CDR3 region is CASSFGLAVTTDTQYF. Written as DNA, the CDR3 is TGTGCCAGCAGCTTCGGACTAGCGGTAACCACAGATACGCAGTATTTT. Together with reference TRBV7-9 and TRBJ2-3, the CDR3 gives the full variable domain: DTGVSQNPRHKITKRGQNVTFRCDPISEHNRLYWYRQTLGQGPEFLTYFQNEAQLEKSRLLSDRFSAERPKGSFSTLEIQRTEQGDSAMYLCASSFGLAVTTDTQYFGPGTRLTVL.

The rearrangement uses TRBV25-1 and TRBJ2-5; no reliable D call. Trimming took 2 bases from V and 1 from J, leaving 11 bases between them. CDR3 size: 15 residues. From germline, CDR1 is MGHDK and CDR2 SYGVNS. DNA for the CDR3: TGTGCCAGCAGTGAACTGGACGTGGGCCAAGAGACCCAGTACTTC. Protein sequence: CASSELDVGQETQYF.

The chain uses TRBV27 and TRBJ2-1; a possible D gene is TRBD2 (6 bases). With 5 bases removed from V and 3 bases from J, the gap between germline ends came to 8 bases. Germline assignment: CDR1 MNHEY and CDR2 SMNVEV (reference sequence). This CDR3 spans 13 amino acids. CDR3 region: CASSPDYYNEQFF. Written as DNA, the CDR3 is TGTGCCAGCAGTCCGGACTACTACAATGAGCAGTTCTTC.

This clonotype was found a few times. The rearrangement links TRBV7-9 to TRBJ1-5; possible D gene TRBD1, 5 bases. This CDR3 spans 15 amino acids. Germline V CDR1 and CDR2: SEHNR, FQNEAQ (reference sequence). V lost 3 bases to trimming and J lost 4 bases, with 13 bases between them. CDR3 DNA: TGTGCCAGCAGCTTGGGACTGGCCCCTAATCAGCCCCAGCATTTT. Translating it yields CASSLGLAPNQPQHF. Together with reference TRBV7-9 and TRBJ1-5, the CDR3 gives the full variable domain: DTGVSQNPRHKITKRGQNVTFRCDPISEHNRLYWYRQTLGQGPEFLTYFQNEAQLEKSRLLSDRFSAERPKGSFSTLEIQRTEQGDSAMYLCASSLGLAPNQPQHFGDGTRLSIL.

This clonotype came up a few times. This chain connects TRBV5-1 to TRBJ1-4; 9 nucleotides agree with TRBD1. CDR3 length: 15 amino acids. V was pared by 5 bases and J by 7 bases, with 9 bases of the junction left unmatched. The germline V gene encodes CDR1 SGHRS and CDR2 YFSETQ. This CDR3 reads CASRSGTGFSEKLFF. The CDR3 coding sequence is TGCGCCAGCAGATCCGGGACAGGGTTTTCTGAAAAACTGTTTTTT.

There are many counts of this clonotype. The chain combines TRBV5-1 with TRBJ2-3, with D possibly matching TRBD2 (5 bases). The germline CDR1 and CDR2 sequences are SGHRS and YFSETQ. Trimming took 1 base from V and 5 from J, leaving 17 bases between them. CDR3 length equals 16 residues. The CDR3 DNA reads as TGCGCCAGCAGCTTGTGGGAGCTCGGGCGAGGAGATACGCAGTATTTT. This gives the protein CASSLWELGRGDTQYF.

The V and J genes are TRBV27 and TRBJ2-7, with D hard to call. CDR1 MNHEY and CDR2 SMNVEV come from the germline V gene (reference sequence). The ends were cut back, 10 bases at V and 4 bases at J, with 20 bases in the middle. The CDR3 is 14 residues long. The CDR3 DNA reads as TGTGCCAACTCCTCCGACCTGAAGTCTTACGAGCAGTACGTC. Amino acids: CANSSDLKSYEQYV.

This clonotype was seen a handful of times. The CDR3 nucleotides are TGTGCCAGCAGCGTAGTTCTATACACTGAAGCTTTCTTT. It encodes CASSVVLYTEAFF. The chain has TRBV9 and TRBJ1-1, with D unclear. The CDR3 extends over 13 amino acids. Trimming took 0 bases from V and 3 from J, leaving 6 bases between them. Germline V gives CDR1 SGDLS, CDR2 YYNGEE.

This clonotype was observed a few times. The chain joins TRBV20-1 to TRBJ2-1, with D perhaps matching TRBD1 or TRBD2 (6 bases each). Germline V gene sequence: CDR1 DFQATT, CDR2 SNEGSKA (reference sequence). Trimming cost V 5 bases and J 8 bases, with 16 bases left between them. CDR3 length: 13 amino acids. The CDR3 coding sequence is TGCAGTGCTCGAGGAGGGGGTTGGGATGAGCAGTTCTTC. Translating it yields CSARGGGWDEQFF.

This clonotype occurred a few times. The chain combines TRBV6-4 with TRBJ2-1; TRBD2 matches 12 bases. Trimming cost V 1 base and J 10 bases; bases outside gene matches: 8. This CDR3 has 16 residues. Germline V gene data show CDR1 as MRHNA and CDR2 as SNTAGT. The CDR3 coding sequence is TGTGCCAGCAGTGACTGGGCTAGCGGGGGGGTCGAAGAGCAGTTCTTC. Protein sequence: CASSDWASGGVEEQFF.

The chain recombines TRBV7-2 with TRBJ1-2; D unclear. Germline V CDR1 and CDR2: SGHTA, FQGNSA. V dropped 0 bases and J dropped 5 bases, with 7 bases sitting between them. The CDR3 length is 13 residues. CDR3 DNA sequence: TGTGCCAGCAGCTTAGCCCTTCCGTATGGCTACACCTTC. Translation: CASSLALPYGYTF.

This clonotype was counted ten times or more. This chain joins TRBV4-3 and TRBJ2-3; maybe TRBD1 (6 bases). The CDR3 length is 14 residues. The V end was cut by 3 bases, the J end by 5 bases, with 12 bases between. Per germline, CDR1 LGHNA and CDR2 YSLEER. The CDR3 spells CASSQNREGDTQYF. The CDR3 DNA sequence: TGCGCCAGCAGCCAGAACAGGGAAGGAGATACGCAGTATTTT.

The chain couples TRBV7-2 to TRBJ1-4, with D hard to call. The V gene lost 1 base and the J gene lost 8 bases, with 5 bases spanning the gap. CDR3 size: 12 residues. Germline CDR1 and CDR2: SGHTA and FQGNSA. The CDR3 coding sequence is TGTGCCAGCAGCTTAGGGCGAGAAAAACTGTTTTTT. Its translation is CASSLGREKLFF.

The chain carries TRBV7-6 and TRBJ2-2, with D possibly being TRBD2 (6 bases). There are 15 residues in the CDR3. Germline assignment: CDR1 SGHVS and CDR2 FNYEAQ. V dropped 1 base and J dropped 5 bases, with 11 bases sitting between them. This CDR3 is CASSLGTTDTGELFF. CDR3 DNA: TGTGCCAGCAGCTTAGGGACTACGGATACCGGGGAGCTGTTTTTT. Full variable domain (remainder filled in from reference TRBV7-6 and TRBJ2-2): GAGVSQSPRYKVTKRGQDVALRCDPISGHVSLYWYRQALGQGPEFLTYFNYEAQQDKSGLPNDRFSAERPEGSISTLTIQRTEQRDSAMYRCASSLGTTDTGELFFGEGSRLTVL.

J is TRBJ1-2 and V is TRBV27, with a tentative D call TRBD1 (6 bases). Per the germline V gene, CDR1 is MNHEY and CDR2 is SMNVEV (reference sequence). This CDR3 spans 15 amino acids. Trimming left V 2 bases short and J 4 bases short, with 14 bases between. CDR3 in amino acids: CASSLTAGVPYGYTF. The CDR3 region has the DNA TGTGCCAGCAGTTTAACGGCAGGGGTACCCTATGGCTACACCTTC.

This clonotype was observed a few times. V is TRBV5-1 and J is TRBJ2-1, with D perhaps TRBD2 (5 bases). The germline CDR1 and CDR2 sequences are SGHRS and YFSETQ. The CDR3 has 15 amino acids. V was trimmed by 0 bases and J by 5 bases, leaving 12 bases between them. The CDR3 DNA reads as TGCGCCAGCAGCTTGGGGCTAGCAAAGAACAATGAGCAGTTCTTC. Protein sequence: CASSLGLAKNNEQFF. The full variable domain, with the rest looked up from reference TRBV5-1 and TRBJ2-1, is KAGVTQTPRYLIKTRGQQVTLSCSPISGHRSVSWYQQTPGQGLQFLFEYFSETQRNKGNFPGRFSGRQFSNSRSEMNVSTLELGDSALYLCASSLGLAKNNEQFFGPGTRLTVL.

This clonotype turned up a few times. The gene calls are TRBV5-6 and TRBJ2-5; D not certain. The V gene lost 7 bases and the J gene lost 4 bases, with 14 bases spanning the gap. Germline V lookup: CDR1 SGHDT, CDR2 YYEEEE. This CDR3 spans 13 amino acids. The DNA of the CDR3 is TGTGCCAGCCACCCCCCCGGCGGAGAGACCCAGTACTTC. Translating gives CASHPPGGETQYF. Supplemented by reference TRBV5-6 and TRBJ2-5, the full variable domain reads DAGVTQSPTHLIKTRGQQVTLRCSPKSGHDTVSWYQQALGQGPQFIFQYYEEEERQRGNFPDRFSGHQFPNYSSELNVNALLLGDSALYLCASHPPGGETQYFGPGTRLLVL.

The V call is TRBV11-1, the J call TRBJ1-2, with TRBD1 matching 9 bases. V gave up 3 bases and J gave up 7 bases; unmatched junction bases: 24. The CDR3 sequence is 20 residues long. Germline assignment: CDR1 SGHAT and CDR2 FQDESV (reference sequence). CDR3 amino acids: CASSFDIKDRGPPEVSGYTF. The DNA of the CDR3 is TGTGCCAGCAGCTTTGACATTAAGGACAGGGGCCCTCCGGAAGTGAGTGGCTACACCTTC.

In its sample, this clonotype was seen many times. The genes are TRBV12-3 or TRBV12-4 and TRBJ2-2; D not resolved. The V gene lost 7 bases and the J gene lost 1 base, with 13 bases spanning the gap. The CDR3 length is 15 residues. The CDR3 region has the DNA TGTGCCAGCACCGGCCAGGCCGTGAACACCGGGGAGCTGTTTTTT. Encoded protein: CASTGQAVNTGELFF.